This T cell receptor (beta chain) was sequenced during a study of radiation and T cells in renal cell carcinoma. CDR1 and CDR2 (germline): MGHRA, YSYEKL. This CDR3 is built from 14 residues. V shed 5 bases and J 5 bases; nucleotides not matched to a gene: 7. Here immunoSEQ multiplex PCR was the method, and the copy in TCRdb shows in-frame clones only, minus some. Among roughly 100,000 clones listed, around 83% were seen once. Stated time point: blood 4 weeks post-SBRT, at nephrectomy. Treatment: 15 Gy SBRT to primary tumor, nephrectomy 4 weeks later. The sequence was collected from a man in his 60s with renal cell carcinoma. The rearrangement uses TRBV4-1 and TRBJ2-7, with 9 bases fitting TRBD1. Sample: blood, taken from a patient whose treatment included radiotherapy and nephrectomy. DNA for the CDR3: TGCGCCAGCAGCTTTGGACAGGGGATGAACGAGCAGTACTTC. It translates to CASSFGQGMNEQYF.